The subject of this entry is one T cell receptor beta chain. Its cognate antigen has yet to be identified. No base qualities exist here, and no much larger clone lies one base off it. The entry originates in a study of control samples from healthy donors and cancer patients (dated by TCRdb to about 2020). Library preparation was by the immunoSEQ multiplex PCR assay. TCRdb took over this immuneACCESS table, retaining in-frame rearrangements with V and J assigned. Such tables are incomplete; in checked studies, under half of the missing clones stem from an unresolved V gene, and the remainder is unexplained. Recorded for this sample are 100,000 to 130,000 clones; about 80% of them occurred a single time. Around 6.2% of the sample is held by the ten biggest clonotypes. V is clipped by 6 bases and J by 3 bases, and the sequence between their germline boundaries is 22 bases long. From the germline V gene (reference sequence), CDR1 is MNHNY and CDR2 is SVGAGI. From its cysteine to its phenylalanine, the CDR3 spans 17 amino acids. The retained sequence is limited to the CDR3, 51 bases, with the frame set at the first base.

This chain joins TRBV6-6 to TRBJ2-3; 7 matching bases give a weak D call of TRBD2. Source material: blood. This TCR came from a young man in good health. The sequence in DNA is TGTGCCAGCAGCCGAACCCCGGGGGGCCTATCAACAGATACGCAGTATTTT. Its protein product is CASSRTPGGLSTDTQYF.